A selection of T cell receptor beta chains follows, all from one sample in a study of blood T cell repertoires in COVID-19. The protocol was immunoSEQ multiplex PCR, while the TCRdb copy is restricted to in-frame clones and leaves out a portion. The sample has around 69,000 clones; 84% are singletons. The sample comprised peripheral blood. These receptors all stem from a man aged 50 to 60 with active COVID-19. CDR3s include the opening cysteine and the closing phenylalanine or tryptophan. A D gene is named only where the DNA matches it firmly. The size of a clone is reported for some rows only, either as once, few or many, or as a class for expanded clones.

.	TRBV7-9	.	TRBJ1-1	CASSLGAPEVNSEAFF	TGTGCCAGCAGCTTAGGGGCCCCGGAGGTTAACTCTGAAGCTTTCTTT
TRBD1	TRBV29-1	.	TRBJ2-7	CSVGGQGYEQYF	TGCAGCGTTGGGGGACAGGGCTACGAGCAGTACTTC
.	TRBV5-4	.	TRBJ1-2	CASSLQASGGYTF	TGTGCCAGCAGCTTGCAAGCCTCAGGCGGCTACACCTTC
TRBD1	TRBV7-2	.	TRBJ2-7	CASSKDRDRGHEQYF	TGTGCCAGCAGTAAAGACCGGGACAGGGGGCACGAGCAGTACTTC
.	TRBV5-1	.	TRBJ2-2	CASTPRGTNTGELFF	TGCGCCAGCACCCCCAGGGGCACGAACACCGGGGAGCTGTTTTTT
.	TRBV3-1/TRBV3-2	.	TRBJ1-5	CASSQLSDREINQPQHF	TGTGCCAGCAGCCAGTTGTCGGACAGAGAAATCAATCAGCCCCAGCATTTT
.	TRBV3-1/TRBV3-2	.	TRBJ1-2	CASSQVNRIDGYTF	TGTGCCAGCAGCCAAGTTAACAGAATAGATGGCTACACCTTC
TRBD1	TRBV18	.	TRBJ2-7	CASSPAWDSSYEQYF	TGTGCCAGCTCACCGGCCTGGGACAGTTCCTACGAGCAGTACTTC
TRBD2	TRBV11-2	few	TRBJ2-7	CASSLVLAGVNEQYF	TGTGCCAGCAGCTTAGTACTAGCGGGAGTCAACGAGCAGTACTTC
TRBD1	TRBV7-2	.	TRBJ1-1	CASSRPGGEAFF	TGTGCCAGCAGCCGACCAGGGGGGGAAGCTTTCTTT
.	TRBV27	.	TRBJ1-5	CASSLNGVEYQPQHF	TGTGCCAGCAGTCTCAACGGGGTTGAATATCAGCCCCAGCATTTT
.	TRBV5-1	.	TRBJ1-2	CASSPVNYGYTF	TGCGCCAGCAGCCCGGTTAACTATGGCTACACCTTC
.	TRBV18	.	TRBJ2-1	CASSKTGSNHNEQFF	TGTGCCAGCTCTAAGACAGGCTCTAACCACAATGAGCAGTTCTTC
TRBD1	TRBV6-5	.	TRBJ1-2	CASSYSNRGINYGYTF	TGTGCCAGCAGTTACTCTAACAGGGGGATAAACTATGGCTACACCTTC
TRBD2	TRBV19	.	TRBJ2-7	CASSIAGGPAYEQYF	TGTGCCAGTAGTATAGCGGGGGGGCCGGCCTACGAACAGTACTTC
.	TRBV7-9	.	TRBJ2-5	CASSFRTAQETQYF	TGTGCCAGCAGCTTCCGGACAGCCCAAGAGACCCAGTACTTC
.	TRBV21-1	.	TRBJ2-5	CASRSGAGLGKTQYF	TGTGCCAGCAGATCTGGGGCGGGGCTAGGGAAGACCCAGTACTTC